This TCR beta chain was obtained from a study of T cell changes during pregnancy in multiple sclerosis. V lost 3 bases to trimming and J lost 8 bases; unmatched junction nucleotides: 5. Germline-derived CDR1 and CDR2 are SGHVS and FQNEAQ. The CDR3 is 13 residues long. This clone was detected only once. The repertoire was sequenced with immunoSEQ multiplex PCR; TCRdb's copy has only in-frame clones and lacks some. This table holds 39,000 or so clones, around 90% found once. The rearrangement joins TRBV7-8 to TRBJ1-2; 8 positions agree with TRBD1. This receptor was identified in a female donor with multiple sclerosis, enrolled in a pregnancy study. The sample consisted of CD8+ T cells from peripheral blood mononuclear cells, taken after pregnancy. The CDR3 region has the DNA TGTGCCAGCAGCTTCGGACAGGGAAAAGGCTACACCTTC. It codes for CASSFGQGKGYTF.